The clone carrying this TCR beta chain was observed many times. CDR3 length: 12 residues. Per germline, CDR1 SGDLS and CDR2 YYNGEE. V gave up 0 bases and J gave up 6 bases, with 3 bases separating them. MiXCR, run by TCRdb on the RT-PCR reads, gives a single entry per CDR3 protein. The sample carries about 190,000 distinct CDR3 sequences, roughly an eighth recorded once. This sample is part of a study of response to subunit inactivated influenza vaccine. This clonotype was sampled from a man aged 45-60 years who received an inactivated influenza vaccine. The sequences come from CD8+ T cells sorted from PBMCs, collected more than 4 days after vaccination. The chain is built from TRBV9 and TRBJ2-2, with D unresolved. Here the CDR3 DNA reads TGTGCCAGCAGCGTAGCGTCCGGGGAGCTGTTTTTT. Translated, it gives CASSVASGELFF.